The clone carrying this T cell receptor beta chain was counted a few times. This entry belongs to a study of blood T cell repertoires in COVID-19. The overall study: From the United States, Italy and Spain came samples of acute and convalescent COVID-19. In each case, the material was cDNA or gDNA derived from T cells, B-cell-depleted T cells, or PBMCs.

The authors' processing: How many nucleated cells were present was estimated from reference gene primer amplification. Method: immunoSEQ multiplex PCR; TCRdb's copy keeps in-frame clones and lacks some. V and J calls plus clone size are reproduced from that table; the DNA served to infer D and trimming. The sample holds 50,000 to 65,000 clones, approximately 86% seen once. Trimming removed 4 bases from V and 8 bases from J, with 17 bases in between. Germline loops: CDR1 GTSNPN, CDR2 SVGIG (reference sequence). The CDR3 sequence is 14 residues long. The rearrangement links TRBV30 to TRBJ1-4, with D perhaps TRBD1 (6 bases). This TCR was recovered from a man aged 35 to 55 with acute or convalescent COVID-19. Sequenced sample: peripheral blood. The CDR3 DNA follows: TGTGCCTGGACCACACAGGGATTAGAAGAAAAACTGTTTTTT. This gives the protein CAWTTQGLEEKLFF.